The clone carrying this TCR beta chain was found a few times. Its specificity is not known. The junction differs from germline at one of its ends, possibly a read error. The sample is drawn from a study of metastatic and nonmetastatic thyroid tumors. On the study more broadly: Both malignant and benign thyroid patients supplied peripheral blood and tumor or nodule tissue samples, across which the repertoires of these patients were then compared. Study results and caveats: It was reported that TCR beta diversity was significantly higher in malignant thyroid tumors than benign nodules, in blood and tumor.

In the authors' methods: The study built a papillary thyroid cancer distant-metastasis classifier from CDR3 differences across clinicopathological groups. Using MiXCR, TCRdb reanalyzed the PCR reads. TCRdb's processing, not the study's, gives the V and J calls here. The data contain 30,000 to 35,000 clones, more than 15% of them singletons. Until they underwent thyroid surgery, no patient had received any treatment. The CDR3 extends over 14 amino acids. CDR1 and CDR2 (germline): ENHRY, SYGVKD. This TCR derives from a female donor with papillary thyroid cancer or a benign thyroid nodule (not recorded which). Some clones in this sample may be carry-over from other donors' samples. The chain couples TRBV10-3 to TRBJ2-3; no reliable D call. The specimen was blood. The CDR3 sequence is CAIIESDGTDTQYF. The CDR3, as DNA: TGTGCCATCATTGAGTCGGATGGCACAGATACGCAGTATTTT.